The 3 T cell receptor beta chains reported below all come from one sample, sequenced in a study of human T cells and chemical hapten exposure. TCRdb analysed the RACE reads with MiXCR anew, one entry per CDR3 protein. This table holds a few hundred thousand distinct CDR3 sequences, about 6.3% found once. As for time point: patch test 2, 6 weeks after DPC sensitization. Indicated treatment: therapeutic diphenylcyclopropenone sensitization with weekly scalp DPC. The source material was whole blood, sampled in connection with sensitization to the hapten diphenylcyclopropenone (DPC). These receptors all stem from a woman younger than 30 with alopecia areata. Some clones in this sample may be carry-over from other donors' samples.

The chain has TRBV4-3 and TRBJ1-3; D gene unclear. The CDR3 covers 15 residues. Trimming removed 1 base from V and 4 bases from J, with 11 bases in between. Germline CDR1 reads LGHNA; CDR2 reads YSLEER. CDR3 bases: TGCGCCAGCAGCCAAGCATTCGTAAGGGGAAACACCATATATTTT. This encodes CASSQAFVRGNTIYF.

The chain employs TRBV7-9 and TRBJ2-5; possibly TRBD2 for D (5 bases). Germline loops: CDR1 SEHNR, CDR2 FQNEAQ (reference sequence). The CDR3 is 12 amino acids. Trimming left V 5 bases short and J 3 bases short, with 7 bases between. DNA of the CDR3: TGTGCCAGCAGCACCGGGGAAGAGACCCAGTACTTC. As protein: CASSTGEETQYF.

This clonotype was counted many times. The V call is TRBV7-8, the J call TRBJ1-2, with D hard to call. V shed 3 bases and J shed 5 bases, with 10 bases lying between them. The CDR3 totals 13 residues. Germline values: CDR1 SGHVS, CDR2 FQNEAQ. This CDR3 is CASSLSGRYGYTF. DNA for the CDR3: TGTGCCAGCAGCTTGTCAGGAAGATATGGCTACACCTTC.